This T cell receptor (beta chain) was sequenced for a study of cytomegalovirus exposure and HLA in healthy donors. Study-wide results and caveats: The analysis excluded some indistinguishable V segments, including TRBV6-2 and TRBV6-3. In an earlier analysis, most TCR beta V segments were productive about 87% or about 30% of the time. It was in a later analysis that TCR association rates were seen to vary by HLA locus, highest for DRB1 and lowest for HLA-C.

This CDR3 has 13 amino acids. Deletions cut 7 bases from V and 3 bases from J, with 16 bases between. CDR1 is SQVTM, CDR2 ANQGSEA, per germline. As for the donors, each was a healthy bone marrow donor. PCR used 60 Vbeta primers and 13 Jbeta primers. Clones were read by immunoSEQ multiplex PCR, and TCRdb kept only the in-frame ones, dropping some. The sample lists 150,000 to 170,000 clones; about 85% were seen once. Notes on this clone: Its antigen is unknown.

The sequenced sample consisted of PBMCs. The receptor was isolated from a man aged 25-40 years in good health and CMV-seropositive. The J gene is TRBJ2-7, the V gene TRBV29-1; tentatively, D is TRBD1 (6 bases). In DNA form, the CDR3 reads TGCAGCGCCGGGGACAAGGGGTTCTACGAGCAGTACTTC. Its translation: CSAGDKGFYEQYF.